The rows below give T cell receptor beta chains drawn from one sample of a study of cytomegalovirus exposure and HLA in healthy donors. Generated by immunoSEQ multiplex PCR, the TCRdb table keeps only in-frame clones and is missing some. The top ten clones hold under 5% of a sample with some 130,000 clones, over 75% of them seen once. The material sequenced was PBMCs. These TCRs come from a male donor in good health and CMV-seropositive. CDR3s include the opening cysteine and the closing phenylalanine or tryptophan. D genes are given only for firm matches. The size field is filled for only some rows; it gives once, few, many or a size class.

size: NA; V: TRBV27; D: TRBD2; J: TRBJ2-3; CDR3: CASSLGLAVDTQYF; DNA: TGTGCCAGCAGTTTAGGACTAGCGGTAGATACGCAGTATTTT
size: NA; V: TRBV20-1; D: NA; J: TRBJ2-1; CDR3: CSARLGNEQFF; DNA: TGCAGTGCTAGACTAGGTAATGAGCAGTTCTTC
size: NA; V: TRBV2; D: TRBD1; J: TRBJ2-2; CDR3: CASRTGTDGELFF; DNA: TGTGCCAGCAGGACCGGGACAGACGGGGAGCTGTTTTTT
size: few; V: TRBV9; D: TRBD2; J: TRBJ2-3; CDR3: CASSNRLAPTDTQYF; DNA: TGTGCCAGCAGCAACAGACTAGCGCCCACAGATACGCAGTATTTT
size: NA; V: TRBV5-6; D: TRBD2; J: TRBJ2-1; CDR3: CASSLRVGLVNNEQFF; DNA: TGTGCCAGCAGCTTGCGGGTGGGACTAGTCAACAATGAGCAGTTCTTC
size: few; V: TRBV5-1; D: TRBD1; J: TRBJ1-2; CDR3: CASSFDRVGGYTF; DNA: TGCGCCAGCAGCTTCGACAGGGTCGGAGGCTACACCTTC
size: NA; V: TRBV4-1; D: TRBD2; J: TRBJ2-1; CDR3: CASSQPSGRDEQFF; DNA: TGCGCCAGCAGCCAACCTAGCGGGAGGGATGAGCAGTTCTTC
size: NA; V: TRBV19; D: TRBD2; J: TRBJ2-5; CDR3: CASSGLAGDPQETQYF; DNA: TGTGCCAGTAGTGGACTAGCGGGGGACCCACAAGAGACCCAGTACTTC
size: NA; V: TRBV7-9; D: TRBD1; J: TRBJ1-1; CDR3: CASSWWTGGVGTEAFF; DNA: TGTGCCAGCAGCTGGTGGACAGGGGGCGTAGGGACTGAAGCTTTCTTT
size: NA; V: TRBV29-1; D: TRBD2; J: TRBJ2-7; CDR3: CSVSLGGRAGDEQYF; DNA: TGCAGCGTCTCCCTTGGCGGGAGGGCCGGGGACGAGCAGTACTTC
size: NA; V: TRBV10-3; D: NA; J: TRBJ2-7; CDR3: CAVSDGGAYEQYF; DNA: TGTGCCGTCAGTGACGGCGGGGCCTACGAGCAGTACTTC
size: NA; V: TRBV5-4; D: NA; J: TRBJ1-6; CDR3: CASSSATRGDNSPLHF; DNA: TGTGCCAGCAGCTCGGCAACCAGGGGAGACAATTCACCCCTCCACTTT
size: few; V: TRBV25-1; D: NA; J: TRBJ2-4; CDR3: CASLPQGPALLAKNSQYF; DNA: TGTGCCAGCCTACCACAGGGGCCCGCACTACTAGCCAAAAACAGTCAGTACTTC
size: few; V: TRBV6-6; D: TRBD2; J: TRBJ2-1; CDR3: CASNSAGGAYNEQFF; DNA: TGTGCCAGCAATTCGGCGGGAGGTGCCTACAATGAGCAGTTCTTC
size: NA; V: TRBV19; D: NA; J: TRBJ1-5; CDR3: CASTAGADLSPFGRPQHF; DNA: TGTGCCAGTACCGCCGGAGCCGACTTGTCCCCCTTCGGGAGGCCCCAGCATTTT
size: NA; V: TRBV6-5; D: NA; J: TRBJ2-5; CDR3: CASSYGGDLETQYF; DNA: TGTGCCAGCAGTTACGGCGGGGACTTAGAGACCCAGTACTTC
size: once; V: TRBV2; D: TRBD2; J: TRBJ2-5; CDR3: CASSMGSGGRRFQETQYF; DNA: TGTGCCAGCAGTATGGGAAGTGGCGGGAGACGATTCCAAGAGACCCAGTACTTC
size: NA; V: TRBV18; D: NA; J: TRBJ1-5; CDR3: CASSPRVGQFDQPQHF; DNA: TGTGCCAGCTCACCACGGGTTGGACAGTTCGATCAGCCCCAGCATTTT
size: NA; V: TRBV5-8; D: NA; J: TRBJ2-5; CDR3: CASSLGQGGGETQYF; DNA: TGTGCCAGCAGCTTGGGACAGGGAGGAGGAGAGACCCAGTACTTC
size: NA; V: TRBV5-6; D: TRBD2; J: TRBJ2-7; CDR3: CASNRGGRLDVF; DNA: TGTGCCAGCAACCGGGGCGGGAGGCTGGATGTCTTC
size: once; V: TRBV5-1; D: NA; J: TRBJ1-4; CDR3: CASSFNGGGDEKLFF; DNA: TGCGCCAGCAGCTTCAACGGGGGAGGGGATGAAAAACTGTTTTTT
size: NA; V: TRBV23-1; D: NA; J: TRBJ1-5; CDR3: CASSQNREGSNQPQHF; DNA: TGCGCCAGCAGTCAAAACAGGGAAGGGAGCAATCAGCCCCAGCATTTT
size: NA; V: TRBV11-2; D: NA; J: TRBJ1-2; CDR3: CASSFALRGGYTF; DNA: TGTGCCAGCAGCTTCGCCCTCCGGGGGGGCTACACCTTC
size: few; V: TRBV28; D: TRBD1; J: TRBJ2-5; CDR3: CASSTKTGQETQYF; DNA: TGTGCCAGCAGTACAAAGACAGGGCAAGAGACCCAGTACTTC
size: NA; V: TRBV18; D: NA; J: TRBJ1-2; CDR3: CASSPEQAAEYGYTF; DNA: TGTGCCAGCTCACCAGAACAGGCCGCTGAGTATGGCTACACCTTC
size: few; V: TRBV15; D: NA; J: TRBJ2-2; CDR3: CATSRFHPGDRLGGELFF; DNA: TGTGCCACCAGCAGGTTTCACCCCGGCGACAGGCTCGGCGGGGAGCTGTTTTTT
size: NA; V: TRBV11-3; D: NA; J: TRBJ2-3; CDR3: CASSLGSGSTDTQYF; DNA: TGTGCCAGCAGCTTAGGTAGCGGAAGCACAGATACGCAGTATTTT
size: few; V: TRBV7-3; D: NA; J: TRBJ2-4; CDR3: CASSLIPGVPDIQYF; DNA: TGTGCCAGCAGCTTAATTCCGGGGGTCCCTGACATTCAGTACTTC
size: once; V: TRBV6-1; D: NA; J: TRBJ1-5; CDR3: CASSVGGGSNQPQHF; DNA: TGTGCCAGCAGTGTTGGGGGGGGTAGCAATCAGCCCCAGCATTTT
size: NA; V: TRBV7-6; D: TRBD2; J: TRBJ2-7; CDR3: CASSLVSSGGAREQYF; DNA: TGTGCCAGCAGCTTAGTTAGTAGCGGGGGGGCTCGCGAGCAGTACTTC
size: NA; V: TRBV4-1; D: NA; J: TRBJ2-1; CDR3: CASSQGLTGVGKFF; DNA: TGCGCCAGCAGCCAAGGTCTCACGGGGGTGGGAAAGTTCTTC
size: NA; V: TRBV9; D: NA; J: TRBJ2-2; CDR3: CASSPPGSGAGELFF; DNA: TGTGCCAGCAGCCCTCCGGGGTCCGGGGCCGGGGAGCTGTTTTTT
size: once; V: TRBV29-1; D: TRBD2; J: TRBJ2-3; CDR3: CSVDGTRTTTDTQYF; DNA: TGCAGCGTTGACGGGACTAGAACTACCACAGATACGCAGTATTTT
size: NA; V: TRBV7-9; D: NA; J: TRBJ1-1; CDR3: CASSLRDTTEAFF; DNA: TGTGCCAGCAGCTTACGGGACACAACTGAAGCTTTCTTT
size: once; V: TRBV15; D: NA; J: TRBJ2-2; CDR3: CATSIPGHMNTGELFF; DNA: TGTGCCACCAGCATTCCGGGACATATGAACACCGGGGAGCTGTTTTTT
size: NA; V: TRBV28; D: NA; J: TRBJ2-1; CDR3: CASTSRPSSYNEQFF; DNA: TGTGCCAGCACCTCCCGCCCTAGCTCCTACAATGAGCAGTTCTTC
size: NA; V: TRBV18; D: NA; J: TRBJ1-4; CDR3: CASSLVGGHVNEKLFF; DNA: TGTGCCAGCTCATTGGTAGGAGGGCACGTTAATGAAAAACTGTTTTTT
size: NA; V: TRBV20-1; D: NA; J: TRBJ1-5; CDR3: CSAGRDQPQHF; DNA: TGCAGTGCTGGGCGGGATCAGCCCCAGCATTTT
size: NA; V: TRBV5-6; D: TRBD2; J: TRBJ2-7; CDR3: CASSPGFAGGGEQYF; DNA: TGTGCCAGCAGCCCCGGGTTTGCGGGAGGAGGGGAGCAGTACTTC
size: NA; V: TRBV6-6; D: TRBD1; J: TRBJ1-2; CDR3: CASSPINPGGYGYTF; DNA: TGTGCCAGCAGTCCGATTAATCCAGGGGGGTATGGCTACACCTTC
size: NA; V: TRBV27; D: TRBD1; J: TRBJ2-1; CDR3: CATTGQGYNEQFF; DNA: TGTGCCACCACGGGACAGGGTTACAATGAGCAGTTCTTC
size: NA; V: TRBV5-1; D: TRBD2; J: TRBJ2-1; CDR3: CASSLAILGSGSYNEQFF; DNA: TGCGCCAGCAGCTTGGCCATATTGGGTAGCGGGTCCTACAATGAGCAGTTCTTC
size: NA; V: TRBV5-1; D: NA; J: TRBJ1-3; CDR3: CASSFRPENTIYF; DNA: TGCGCCAGCAGCTTCAGGCCGGAAAACACCATATATTTT
size: few; V: TRBV30; D: NA; J: TRBJ1-1; CDR3: CAWKSRGTKDNTEAFF; DNA: TGTGCCTGGAAGTCTCGGGGAACCAAAGATAACACTGAAGCTTTCTTT
size: NA; V: TRBV28; D: TRBD1; J: TRBJ2-7; CDR3: CASRIQGLYEQYF; DNA: TGTGCCAGCAGGATACAGGGGCTGTACGAGCAGTACTTC
size: NA; V: TRBV7-9; D: NA; J: TRBJ2-1; CDR3: CSSSLVGGGGGEQFF; DNA: TGTTCCAGCAGCTTAGTCGGTGGGGGCGGGGGTGAGCAGTTCTTC
size: NA; V: TRBV19; D: NA; J: TRBJ2-5; CDR3: CASSSRQLIETQYF; DNA: TGTGCCAGTAGTAGTCGACAGTTAATAGAGACCCAGTACTTC
size: NA; V: TRBV27; D: TRBD1; J: TRBJ2-7; CDR3: CASSPLDQGAYEQYF; DNA: TGTGCCAGCAGTCCTCTGGATCAGGGGGCTTACGAGCAGTACTTC
size: NA; V: TRBV28; D: NA; J: TRBJ1-2; CDR3: CASSLSPADSVLGYTF; DNA: TGTGCCAGCAGCCTTTCTCCAGCGGACAGCGTTTTAGGCTACACCTTC
size: NA; V: TRBV7-2; D: NA; J: TRBJ1-2; CDR3: CASSLRTAYGYTF; DNA: TGTGCCAGCAGCTTAAGGACAGCCTATGGCTACACCTTC
size: NA; V: TRBV10-1; D: NA; J: TRBJ2-3; CDR3: CASSGQCQAYF; DNA: TGCGCCAGCAGTGGACAGTGTCAAGCGTATTTT
size: NA; V: TRBV6-6; D: TRBD1; J: TRBJ1-5; CDR3: CASSSGQGSNQPQHF; DNA: TGTGCCAGCAGTTCCGGACAGGGGAGCAATCAGCCCCAGCATTTT
size: once; V: TRBV27; D: TRBD2; J: TRBJ2-2; CDR3: CASRKRGGPGELFF; DNA: TGTGCCAGCAGGAAGCGGGGGGGCCCCGGGGAGCTGTTTTTT
size: once; V: TRBV28; D: NA; J: TRBJ2-7; CDR3: CASSPGGSGTYYEQYF; DNA: TGTGCCAGCAGTCCCGGGGGTAGCGGAACTTATTACGAGCAGTACTTC
size: NA; V: TRBV2; D: NA; J: TRBJ1-1; CDR3: CASGPDRPPEAFF; DNA: TGTGCCAGCGGGCCCGACAGGCCGCCTGAAGCTTTCTTT
size: NA; V: TRBV15; D: TRBD1; J: TRBJ1-4; CDR3: CATSSGQGISEKLFF; DNA: TGTGCCACCAGCAGTGGACAGGGGATAAGTGAAAAACTGTTTTTT
size: NA; V: TRBV5-6; D: NA; J: TRBJ2-2; CDR3: CASSAGLPNTGELFF; DNA: TGTGCCAGCAGCGCGGGACTCCCGAACACCGGGGAGCTGTTTTTT
size: NA; V: TRBV7-2; D: TRBD2; J: TRBJ2-3; CDR3: CASSLSRTSVTDTQYF; DNA: TGTGCCAGCAGCCTCTCCAGGACTAGCGTCACAGATACGCAGTATTTT
size: NA; V: TRBV29-1; D: TRBD2; J: TRBJ2-1; CDR3: CSVGPPGGYEQFF; DNA: TGCAGCGTTGGCCCGCCGGGAGGCTATGAGCAGTTCTTC